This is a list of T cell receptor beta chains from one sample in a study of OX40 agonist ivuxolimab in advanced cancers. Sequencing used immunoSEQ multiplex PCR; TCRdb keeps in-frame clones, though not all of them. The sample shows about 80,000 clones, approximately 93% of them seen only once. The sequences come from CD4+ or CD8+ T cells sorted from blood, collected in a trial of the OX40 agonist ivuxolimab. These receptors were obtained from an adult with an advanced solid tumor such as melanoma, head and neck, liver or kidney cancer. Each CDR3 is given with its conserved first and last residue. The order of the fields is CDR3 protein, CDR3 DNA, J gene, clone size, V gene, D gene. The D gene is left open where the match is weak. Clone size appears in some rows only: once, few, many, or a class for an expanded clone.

CDR3 protein: CASSYTDPGYEQYF
CDR3 DNA: TGTGCCAGCAGTTACACTGACCCAGGCTACGAGCAGTACTTC
J gene: TRBJ2-7
clone size: .
V gene: TRBV6-5
D gene: .

CDR3 protein: CAWIPTSGAQFF
CDR3 DNA: TGTGCCTGGATCCCGACTAGCGGGGCGCAGTTCTTC
J gene: TRBJ2-1
clone size: .
V gene: TRBV30
D gene: TRBD2

CDR3 protein: CASSLTGGLAEAFF
CDR3 DNA: TGTGCCAGCAGCTTGACAGGGGGACTCGCTGAAGCTTTCTTT
J gene: TRBJ1-1
clone size: .
V gene: TRBV7-9
D gene: TRBD1

CDR3 protein: CASTGPGVGEQYF
CDR3 DNA: TGCGCCAGCACGGGACCAGGCGTCGGCGAGCAGTACTTC
J gene: TRBJ2-7
clone size: .
V gene: TRBV5-1
D gene: .

CDR3 protein: CASSSRTRSYEQYF
CDR3 DNA: TGTGCCAGCAGCTCTAGGACCCGTTCCTACGAGCAGTACTTC
J gene: TRBJ2-7
clone size: .
V gene: TRBV7-9
D gene: .

CDR3 protein: CASSHLNPPGANVLTF
CDR3 DNA: TGTGCCAGCAGCCATTTAAACCCGCCCGGGGCCAACGTCCTGACTTTC
J gene: TRBJ2-6
clone size: .
V gene: TRBV4-2
D gene: .

CDR3 protein: CASSLVGQGASNYGYTF
CDR3 DNA: TGTGCCAGCAGCTTAGTAGGCCAGGGTGCCTCTAACTATGGCTACACCTTC
J gene: TRBJ1-2
clone size: .
V gene: TRBV13
D gene: .

CDR3 protein: CASSKQSGDGGNQPQHF
CDR3 DNA: TGTGCCAGCAGTAAACAGAGCGGGGATGGGGGCAATCAGCCCCAGCATTTT
J gene: TRBJ1-5
clone size: .
V gene: TRBV11-3
D gene: .

CDR3 protein: CSAQANSYEQYF
CDR3 DNA: TGCAGCGCACAGGCTAACTCCTACGAGCAGTACTTC
J gene: TRBJ2-7
clone size: .
V gene: TRBV29-1
D gene: .

CDR3 protein: CASSKGDSLRTQYF
CDR3 DNA: TGTGCCAGCAGCAAAGGGGACAGCCTAAGGACCCAGTACTTC
J gene: TRBJ2-5
clone size: .
V gene: TRBV21-1
D gene: .

CDR3 protein: CASSPPGVAVGEQYF
CDR3 DNA: TGTGCCAGCAGCCCGCCGGGGGTAGCCGTGGGCGAGCAGTACTTC
J gene: TRBJ2-7
clone size: .
V gene: TRBV6-6
D gene: .

CDR3 protein: CASSLGLTIAKNIQYF
CDR3 DNA: TGTGCCAGCAGCTTGGGTCTTACGATAGCCAAAAACATTCAGTACTTC
J gene: TRBJ2-4
clone size: .
V gene: TRBV5-6
D gene: .

CDR3 protein: CASSPPRVGSGGTEAFF
CDR3 DNA: TGTGCCAGCTCACCACCTCGGGTTGGCAGCGGGGGGACTGAAGCTTTCTTT
J gene: TRBJ1-1
clone size: .
V gene: TRBV18
D gene: .

CDR3 protein: CASSSLAYEQYF
CDR3 DNA: TGTGCCAGCAGCTCCCTAGCCTACGAGCAGTACTTC
J gene: TRBJ2-7
clone size: .
V gene: TRBV13
D gene: .

CDR3 protein: CASSYSGSEQYF
CDR3 DNA: TGTGCCAGCAGTTACTCGGGCAGCGAGCAGTACTTC
J gene: TRBJ2-7
clone size: .
V gene: TRBV6-5
D gene: .

CDR3 protein: CAISGPGQGANEQFF
CDR3 DNA: TGTGCCATCAGTGGGCCGGGACAGGGGGCCAATGAGCAGTTCTTC
J gene: TRBJ2-1
clone size: .
V gene: TRBV10-3
D gene: TRBD1

CDR3 protein: CASSIGGATYEQYF
CDR3 DNA: TGTGCCAGCAGCATAGGGGGGGCCACTTACGAGCAGTACTTC
J gene: TRBJ2-7
clone size: .
V gene: TRBV7-8
D gene: .

CDR3 protein: CASSQGLANEQFF
CDR3 DNA: TGTGCCAGCAGTCAGGGACTAGCGAATGAGCAGTTCTTC
J gene: TRBJ2-1
clone size: .
V gene: TRBV6-6
D gene: TRBD2

CDR3 protein: CASSLVAPPDTQYF
CDR3 DNA: TGTGCCAGCAGCTTAGTAGCCCCCCCAGATACGCAGTATTTT
J gene: TRBJ2-3
clone size: .
V gene: TRBV7-2
D gene: .

CDR3 protein: CASSTGQNYGYTF
CDR3 DNA: TGTGCCAGCAGTACGGGACAGAACTATGGCTACACCTTC
J gene: TRBJ1-2
clone size: .
V gene: TRBV28
D gene: TRBD1

CDR3 protein: CATSRGPRDSNYGYTF
CDR3 DNA: TGTGCCACCAGCAGGGGGCCCCGGGACTCCAACTATGGCTACACCTTC
J gene: TRBJ1-2
clone size: .
V gene: TRBV15
D gene: .

CDR3 protein: CASSLGPNLASYEQYF
CDR3 DNA: TGTGCCAGCAGCTTAGGTCCCAACCTAGCGAGCTACGAGCAGTACTTC
J gene: TRBJ2-7
clone size: .
V gene: TRBV7-9
D gene: .

CDR3 protein: CASSPEGFYEQYF
CDR3 DNA: TGTGCCAGCTCACCGGAGGGCTTCTACGAGCAGTACTTC
J gene: TRBJ2-7
clone size: .
V gene: TRBV18
D gene: .

CDR3 protein: CASSLTVLAGLPQYF
CDR3 DNA: TGTGCCAGCAGTTTAACGGTTCTAGCGGGATTGCCCCAGTACTTC
J gene: TRBJ2-5
clone size: once
V gene: TRBV27
D gene: TRBD2

CDR3 protein: CASSLSRGEIKNEQYF
CDR3 DNA: TGCGCCAGCAGCTTGAGCCGGGGGGAGATCAAGAACGAGCAGTACTTC
J gene: TRBJ2-7
clone size: once
V gene: TRBV5-1
D gene: TRBD2

CDR3 protein: CASSAGSATYEQYF
CDR3 DNA: TGTGCCAGCAGCGCCGGATCCGCAACCTACGAGCAGTACTTC
J gene: TRBJ2-7
clone size: .
V gene: TRBV9
D gene: .

CDR3 protein: CATSRDGAGVADTQYF
CDR3 DNA: TGTGCCACCAGCAGAGATGGGGCGGGAGTTGCAGATACGCAGTATTTT
J gene: TRBJ2-3
clone size: .
V gene: TRBV15
D gene: TRBD2

CDR3 protein: CASSSKWETQYF
CDR3 DNA: TGTGCCAGCAGTTCTAAATGGGAGACCCAGTACTTC
J gene: TRBJ2-5
clone size: .
V gene: TRBV5-5
D gene: .

CDR3 protein: CASSQALVSPYEQYF
CDR3 DNA: TGTGCCAGCAGCCAAGCGTTAGTATCTCCCTACGAGCAGTACTTC
J gene: TRBJ2-7
clone size: .
V gene: TRBV14
D gene: .

CDR3 protein: CSVADRGQWSGYTF
CDR3 DNA: TGCAGCGTTGCGGACAGGGGGCAATGGAGTGGCTACACCTTC
J gene: TRBJ1-2
clone size: .
V gene: TRBV29-1
D gene: TRBD1

CDR3 protein: CASSDYRPPSYEQYF
CDR3 DNA: TGTGCCAGCAGTGACTACAGGCCCCCTTCCTACGAGCAGTACTTC
J gene: TRBJ2-7
clone size: .
V gene: TRBV6-4
D gene: .

CDR3 protein: CASSLEEAVKNEQFF
CDR3 DNA: TGTGCCAGCAGCTTAGAAGAAGCAGTTAAGAATGAGCAGTTCTTC
J gene: TRBJ2-1
clone size: once
V gene: TRBV7-9
D gene: .

CDR3 protein: CASSLVAEAFYGYTF
CDR3 DNA: TGCGCCAGCAGCTTGGTTGCAGAAGCTTTCTATGGCTACACCTTC
J gene: TRBJ1-2
clone size: .
V gene: TRBV5-1
D gene: .

CDR3 protein: CALRQRLYEQYF
CDR3 DNA: TGTGCCTTGAGACAGCGGTTATACGAGCAGTACTTC
J gene: TRBJ2-7
clone size: .
V gene: TRBV25-1
D gene: .

CDR3 protein: CASGSRRYPTDTQYF
CDR3 DNA: TGTGCTAGTGGTTCCCGCAGGTACCCCACAGATACGCAGTATTTT
J gene: TRBJ2-3
clone size: .
V gene: TRBV12-5
D gene: .

CDR3 protein: CASSLLGLAGLNEQFF
CDR3 DNA: TGCGCCAGCAGCTTGCTAGGACTAGCGGGGCTCAATGAGCAGTTCTTC
J gene: TRBJ2-1
clone size: .
V gene: TRBV5-1
D gene: TRBD2

CDR3 protein: CASSSPRLTKNTGELFF
CDR3 DNA: TGTGCCAGCAGTTCCCCCCGGCTAACGAAGAACACCGGGGAGCTGTTTTTT
J gene: TRBJ2-2
clone size: .
V gene: TRBV28
D gene: .

CDR3 protein: CASSTGGEGGYEQYF
CDR3 DNA: TGTGCCAGCAGCACGGGGGGGGAGGGCGGCTACGAGCAGTACTTC
J gene: TRBJ2-7
clone size: .
V gene: TRBV6-5
D gene: TRBD2

CDR3 protein: CASSQSFWQGTGELFF
CDR3 DNA: TGCGCCAGCAGCCAATCCTTCTGGCAGGGGACCGGGGAGCTGTTTTTT
J gene: TRBJ2-2
clone size: .
V gene: TRBV4-3
D gene: .

CDR3 protein: CACGGCGIQETQYF
CDR3 DNA: TGTGCCTGTGGCGGATGCGGGATCCAAGAGACCCAGTACTTC
J gene: TRBJ2-5
clone size: .
V gene: TRBV30
D gene: .

CDR3 protein: CASSAGSSSYNEQFF
CDR3 DNA: TGTGCCAGCAGCGCCGGTTCGAGCTCCTACAATGAGCAGTTCTTC
J gene: TRBJ2-1
clone size: .
V gene: TRBV9
D gene: .

CDR3 protein: CASSLQGAVYEQYF
CDR3 DNA: TGTGCCAGCAGCTTGCAGGGGGCTGTCTACGAGCAGTACTTC
J gene: TRBJ2-7
clone size: .
V gene: TRBV5-4
D gene: TRBD1

CDR3 protein: CASSTYISPRQGWNTEAFF
CDR3 DNA: TGTGCCAGTAGTACCTACATTTCCCCCCGACAGGGATGGAACACTGAAGCTTTCTTT
J gene: TRBJ1-1
clone size: .
V gene: TRBV19
D gene: TRBD1

CDR3 protein: CASSEWVPTGPSYEQYF
CDR3 DNA: TGTGCCAGCAGTGAATGGGTTCCGACCGGGCCCTCCTACGAGCAGTACTTC
J gene: TRBJ2-7
clone size: .
V gene: TRBV6-1
D gene: .

CDR3 protein: CASSLAGGNTEAFF
CDR3 DNA: TGTGCCAGCAGCTTAGCGGGCGGGAACACTGAAGCTTTCTTT
J gene: TRBJ1-1
clone size: .
V gene: TRBV11-1
D gene: .

CDR3 protein: CASSLAARSYGYTF
CDR3 DNA: TGTGCCAGCAGTTTGGCCGCCAGAAGCTATGGCTACACCTTC
J gene: TRBJ1-2
clone size: .
V gene: TRBV28
D gene: .